This T cell receptor (beta chain) originates from a study of T cells after yellow fever vaccination. The CDR3 runs to 15 residues. With 1 base clipped from V and 10 bases from J, the junction kept 9 bases outside the gene matches. Germline loops: CDR1 SGHNT, CDR2 YENEEA. TCRdb re-called the 5' RACE reads through MiXCR, storing one row per CDR3 protein. The top ten clones hold under 3% of a sample with about 180,000 distinct CDR3 sequences, 6.2% of them seen once. This clonotype was observed a handful of times. This clonotype was obtained from a man aged 18 to 30 who received the YFV17D yellow fever vaccine. The material sequenced was CD4+ T cells sorted from PBMCs, taken on the day of the first yellow fever vaccination. The genes are TRBV11-3 and TRBJ2-1; 8 bases line up with TRBD2. This chain's CDR3 is CASSLGAMRGEEQFF. The DNA of the CDR3 is TGTGCCAGCAGCTTAGGTGCGATGCGGGGGGAAGAGCAGTTCTTC.